The TCR beta chain under discussion was sequenced for a study of cytomegalovirus exposure and HLA in healthy donors. As for the study in general: For the roughly 400 genotyped donors, 80% to 90% fell within the Caucasian-associated ancestry cluster.

Regarding this clone: Its antigen remains unknown.

Both 60 Vbeta primers and 13 Jbeta primers went into the PCR. The table came from immunoSEQ multiplex PCR; TCRdb's copy has only in-frame clones and leaves some out. The data contain roughly 150,000 clones, around 73% of them singletons. General observations from the study: In an earlier analysis, productive rearrangement rates for most beta V segments clustered near 90% or 30%. Further analysis was carried out later, and it showed several of the most significant clusters appearing linked to common viral pathogens. What TCR beta sequences reportedly achieved was accurate prediction of HLA-A and HLA-B alleles in most subjects.

With 6 bases removed from V and 5 bases from J, the gap between germline ends came to 16 bases. CDR3 length: 15 residues. Germline V gene lookup returns CDR1 SNHLY and CDR2 FYNNEI. The clonotype originates from a woman younger than 35 in good health and CMV-seropositive. The sample comprised PBMCs. The chain uses TRBV2 and TRBJ1-4; D call uncertain. The CDR3 here is CASRAMTSLNEKLFF. CDR3 coding DNA: TGTGCCAGCAGGGCCATGACAAGCCTAAATGAAAAACTGTTTTTT.